These T cell receptor beta chains were read from a single sample in a study of beta chain features in type 1 diabetes. Sequenced by immunoSEQ multiplex PCR; TCRdb stores in-frame clones only, minus some. The sample gives a few hundred thousand clones, 20% of which show up once; around 0.028% is in the top ten. The sample comprised naive CD4+ T cells from blood. Receptor source: a woman between 35 and 50 years old with type 1 diabetes. The CDR3 runs from the conserved cysteine through the conserved F or W. The D gene is left open where the match is weak. Only part of the rows carry a size: once, few, many, or a class if the clone is expanded.

>-|TRBV29-1|TRBJ2-5|16|-
CSVELVFGAGQETQYF
TGCAGCGTTGAACTGGTATTTGGGGCCGGGCAAGAGACCCAGTACTTC
>-|TRBV29-1|TRBJ1-1|15|few
CSVEGVQGSWTEAFF
TGCAGCGTTGAGGGCGTTCAGGGAAGTTGGACTGAAGCTTTCTTT
>-|TRBV30|TRBJ1-4|15|few
CAWSSQSGTNEKLFF
TGTGCCTGGAGTTCTCAATCAGGGACTAATGAAAAACTGTTTTTT
>-|TRBV4-3|TRBJ2-5|15|-
CASSQGSGVGETQYF
TGCGCCAGCAGCCAAGGGTCGGGGGTCGGGGAGACCCAGTACTTC
>-|TRBV25-1|TRBJ2-6|16|-
CASSEGESWGANVLTF
TGTGCCAGCAGTGAAGGGGAGAGCTGGGGGGCCAACGTCCTGACTTTC
>-|TRBV29-1|TRBJ2-3|13|-
CSVDWVGADTQYF
TGCAGCGTTGATTGGGTGGGAGCAGATACGCAGTATTTT
>TRBD1|TRBV29-1|TRBJ1-1|12|few
CSVEPGQGRAFF
TGCAGCGTGGAACCGGGACAGGGCCGCGCTTTCTTT
>TRBD1|TRBV2|TRBJ1-1|14|-
CASKTGGPNTEAFF
TGTGCCAGCAAAACAGGGGGCCCGAACACTGAAGCTTTCTTT
>-|TRBV7-9|TRBJ2-5|17|few
CASSLFHDTLLRETQYF
TGTGCCAGCAGCTTATTTCACGACACTCTCCTGAGAGAGACCCAGTACTTC
>-|TRBV7-4|TRBJ1-5|15|-
CASSLKRRINQPQHF
TGTGCCAGCAGCTTAAAGCGGCGGATTAATCAGCCCCAGCATTTT
>TRBD2|TRBV5-4|TRBJ2-3|15|once
CASSSRLAGADTQYF
TGTGCCAGCAGCTCCCGACTAGCGGGAGCGGATACGCAGTATTTT
>-|TRBV10-3|TRBJ1-4|14|-
CAISLSAGEEKLFF
TGTGCCATCAGCTTATCCGCGGGAGAAGAAAAACTGTTTTTT
>-|TRBV14|TRBJ1-2|14|-
CASSQAGRNYGYTF
TGTGCCAGCAGCCAAGCAGGAAGAAACTATGGCTACACCTTC
>-|TRBV18|TRBJ1-5|15|-
CASSPNGNSNQPQHF
TGTGCCAGCTCACCTAACGGGAATAGCAATCAGCCCCAGCATTTT
>-|TRBV4-3|TRBJ2-2|16|few
CASSQDNRGWSGELFF
TGCGCCAGCAGCCAAGATAACCGGGGGTGGTCCGGGGAGCTGTTTTTT
>-|TRBV16|TRBJ1-1|14|few
CASSLLSVNTEAFF
TGTGCCAGCAGCCTCCTATCGGTAAACACTGAAGCTTTCTTT
>-|TRBV2|TRBJ1-5|12|-
CASTGGNQPQHF
TGTGCCAGCACAGGGGGCAATCAGCCCCAGCATTTT
>TRBD1|TRBV29-1|TRBJ2-3|15|-
CSAPDRVGSTDTQYF
TGCAGCGCTCCCGACAGGGTGGGATCCACAGATACGCAGTATTTT
>TRBD2|TRBV18|TRBJ2-3|15|-
CASSPAGGSADTQYF
TGTGCCAGCTCACCAGCGGGAGGAAGCGCAGATACGCAGTATTTT
>-|TRBV7-2|TRBJ2-5|11|-
CASSRQETQYF
TGTGCCAGCAGCCGTCAAGAGACCCAGTACTTC
>TRBD1|TRBV29-1|TRBJ2-2|17|few
CSALGSDRRTNTGELFF
TGCAGCGCCTTAGGTTCGGACAGGCGAACGAACACCGGGGAGCTGTTTTTT
>TRBD2|TRBV18|TRBJ2-7|12|few
CASSRTSREQYF
TGTGCCAGCTCACGGACTAGCCGCGAGCAGTACTTC
>-|TRBV19|TRBJ2-6|18|-
CASSIGPTIGSGANVLTF
TGTGCCAGTAGTATAGGACCGACTATAGGCTCTGGGGCCAACGTCCTGACTTTC
>TRBD1|TRBV25-1|TRBJ1-1|15|-
CASSGGQGVNTEAFF
TGTGCCAGCAGTGGAGGACAGGGCGTGAACACTGAAGCTTTCTTT
>TRBD1|TRBV4-3|TRBJ1-4|15|few
CASSHQTGLDEKLFF
TGCGCCAGCAGCCATCAGACAGGGTTAGATGAAAAACTGTTTTTT
>-|TRBV9|TRBJ1-3|16|-
CASSDRQESSGNTIYF
TGTGCCAGCAGCGACAGACAGGAGAGCTCTGGAAACACCATATATTTT
>-|TRBV9|TRBJ1-3|16|-
CASSAEGVSSGNTIYF
TGTGCCAGCAGCGCCGAGGGTGTTAGCTCTGGAAACACCATATATTTT
>-|TRBV12-5|TRBJ1-1|15|-
CASGLAAGVRTEAFF
TGTGCTAGTGGTTTGGCGGCAGGGGTTCGCACTGAAGCTTTCTTT
>-|TRBV5-1|TRBJ2-5|13|once
CASSLDVSGTQYF
TGCGCCAGCAGCTTGGACGTTTCGGGGACCCAGTACTTC
>-|TRBV25-1|TRBJ1-5|15|few
CASSEPGGGNQPQHF
TGTGCCAGCAGTGAACCGGGGGGAGGCAATCAGCCCCAGCATTTT
>-|TRBV5-8|TRBJ2-7|15|-
CASSFTGDSFDLKGF
TGTGCCAGCAGCTTTACGGGAGACTCCTTCGACCTAAAAGGCTTC
>-|TRBV14|TRBJ1-1|14|-
CASSPLRRDSEAFF
TGTGCCAGCAGCCCCCTCAGGAGGGACTCTGAAGCTTTCTTT
>TRBD1|TRBV28|TRBJ1-2|15|few
CASSLPKRTGFGYTF
TGTGCCAGCAGTTTACCCAAAAGGACAGGGTTTGGCTACACCTTC
>TRBD1|TRBV30|TRBJ1-3|14|few
CAWSDRGGGNTIYF
TGTGCCTGGAGTGACAGGGGAGGCGGAAACACCATATATTTT
>-|TRBV13|TRBJ2-7|14|-
CASSPLAQTYEQYF
TGTGCCAGCAGCCCCCTAGCGCAAACCTACGAGCAGTACTTC
>-|TRBV7-9|TRBJ2-3|12|few
CASSLSADTQYF
TGTGCCAGCAGCCTTTCGGCAGATACGCAGTATTTT
>-|TRBV4-1|TRBJ1-5|17|few
CASSQDWEGEGGQPQHF
TGCGCCAGCAGCCAAGACTGGGAAGGGGAGGGCGGCCAGCCCCAGCATTTT